What follows are 10 T cell receptor beta chains derived from one specimen sequenced in a study of T cell repertoires in cytomegalovirus infection. A single record per CDR3 protein comes from TCRdb applying MiXCR to the reads. The repertoire has about 230,000 distinct CDR3 sequences, roughly 22% of them found once; the top ten carry roughly 18%. The specimen was CD8+ T cells from PBMCs. Receptors originate from a human donor in good health (CMV status not recorded). Some clones in this sample may be carry-over from other donors' samples.

The V call is TRBV6-2 or TRBV6-3, the J call TRBJ1-1; D might be TRBD1 (5 bases). The CDR3 consists of 15 residues. Trimming removed 7 bases from V and 1 base from J, with 16 bases in between. Germline V gene sequence: CDR1 MNHEY, CDR2 SVGEGT. The CDR3 DNA sequence: TGTGCCAGCAACTTTCCAGGGTTGGAGAACACTGAAGCTTTCTTT. This codes for CASNFPGLENTEAFF.

This clonotype was counted at least ten times. The V call is TRBV28, the J call TRBJ2-2, with no clear D. This CDR3 has 12 residues. Deletions cut 1 base from V and 9 bases from J, with 6 bases between. Germline CDR1 reads MDHEN; CDR2 reads SYDVKM. The CDR3 nucleotides read TGTGCCAGCAGTTTATCTGGCAGGGAGCTGTTTTTT. Its protein is CASSLSGRELFF. Full variable domain (missing parts from reference TRBV28 and TRBJ2-2): DVKVTQSSRYLVKRTGEKVFLECVQDMDHENMFWYRQDPGLGLRLIYFSYDVKMKEKGDIPEGYSVSREKKERFSLILESASTNQTSMYLCASSLSGRELFFGEGSRLTVL.

This chain uses TRBV28 with TRBJ2-1, with 9 bases aligning to TRBD2. The J segment lost 7 bases and the V segment lost 5 bases, leaving 6 bases of the junction unmatched. CDR3 length: 14 amino acids. CDR1 MDHEN and CDR2 SYDVKM come from the germline V gene. CDR3 residues: CASSPSGAGNEQFF. The CDR3 DNA reads TGTGCCAGCAGTCCTAGCGGGGCGGGGAATGAGCAGTTCTTC.

The rearrangement links TRBV7-4 to TRBJ1-5, with TRBD1 matching over 9 bases. CDR3 length: 15 amino acids. V gave up 4 bases and J gave up 7 bases; unmatched junction bases: 8. CDR1 and CDR2 (germline): SGHVT, SQSDAQ. CDR3 sequence reads: CASSSFTTGGQPQHF. The CDR3 DNA follows: TGTGCCAGCAGCTCTTTCACCACAGGGGGCCAGCCCCAGCATTTT.

This chain uses TRBV6-2 or TRBV6-3 with TRBJ1-5, with a possible D match to TRBD1 (6 bases). CDR3 length: 14 residues. V lost 6 bases and J lost 3, with 12 bases in between. Per the germline V gene, CDR1 is MNHEY and CDR2 is SVGEGT. The CDR3 reads CASRLQGYNQPQHF. As DNA, the CDR3 is TGTGCCAGCAGACTACAGGGTTACAATCAGCCCCAGCATTTT.

The genes are TRBV27 and TRBJ2-5; D may correspond to TRBD1 or TRBD2 (5 bases each). V shed 6 bases and J shed 4 bases, with 18 bases lying between them. This CDR3 has 15 amino acids. Per germline, CDR1 MNHEY and CDR2 SMNVEV (reference sequence). The CDR3 DNA follows: TGTGCCAGCAGCAACTATTGGGGGACCCCAGAGACCCAGTACTTC. Its protein product is CASSNYWGTPETQYF.

J is TRBJ1-3 and V is TRBV3-1; D is perhaps TRBD1 (6 bases). The CDR3 totals 16 residues. V was cut by 1 base and J by 4 bases, with 14 bases left in between. Germline lookup yields CDR1 LGHDT and CDR2 YNNKEL (reference sequence). In nucleotides, the CDR3 is TGTGCCAGCAGCCAAGTTATTACAGGGCCAGGAAACACCATATATTTT. Residues: CASSQVITGPGNTIYF.

As concerns this clonotype: As the CDR3 is not closed by the conserved phenylalanine or tryptophan, this likely results from a read error. The chain's CDR3 is CASSLPTGQVEQYY. The CDR3 nucleotides read TGTGCCAGCAGTCTTCCGACAGGGCAGGTCGAGCAGTACTAC. The chain employs TRBV28 and TRBJ2-7, with 7 nucleotides matching TRBD1. V was pared by 5 bases and J by 6 bases, with 10 bases of the junction left unmatched. This CDR3 comprises 14 residues. CDR1 MDHEN and CDR2 SYDVKM come from the germline V gene.

Concerning this clonotype: A read error may produce the germline difference seen at one junction end. The genes are TRBV23-1 and TRBJ1-5; possibly TRBD1 for D (5 bases). TRBV23-1 belongs to the ORF category, with a function that is uncertain. This CDR3 region has 14 residues. Here the CDR3 DNA reads TGCGCCAGCAGTCAGGGGGATAGCATTCAGCCCCAGCATTTT. It codes for CASSQGDSIQPQHF.

This clonotype was seen only a few times. Relative to the germline gene, one junction end is altered; a read error may explain this. J is TRBJ2-2 and V is TRBV4-1; TRBD2 matches at 9 bases. Per germline, CDR1 MGHRA and CDR2 YSYEKL. The CDR3 length is 17 residues. CDR3 nucleotides: TGTGCCAGCAGCCCCATGGCGGGAGGGGGGAACACCGGGGAGCTGTTTTTT. Translation: CASSPMAGGGNTGELFF.